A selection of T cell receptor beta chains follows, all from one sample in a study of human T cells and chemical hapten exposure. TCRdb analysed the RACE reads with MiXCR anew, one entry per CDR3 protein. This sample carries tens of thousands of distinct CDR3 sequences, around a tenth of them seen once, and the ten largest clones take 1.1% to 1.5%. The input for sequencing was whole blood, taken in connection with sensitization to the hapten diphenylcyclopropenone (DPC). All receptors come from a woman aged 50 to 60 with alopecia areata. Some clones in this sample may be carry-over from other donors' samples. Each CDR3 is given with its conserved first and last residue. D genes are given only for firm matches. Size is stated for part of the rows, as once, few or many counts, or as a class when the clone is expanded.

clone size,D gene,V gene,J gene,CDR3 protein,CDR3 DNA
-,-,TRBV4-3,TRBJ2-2,CASSQDRGLPTGELFF,TGCGCCAGCAGCCAAGATAGAGGGTTACCCACCGGGGAGCTGTTTTTT
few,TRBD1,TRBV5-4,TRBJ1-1,CASSNRDRGLADTEAFF,TGTGCCAGCAGTAACCGGGACAGGGGGTTGGCCGACACTGAAGCTTTCTTT
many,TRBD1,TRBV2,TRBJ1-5,CASSTGVSNQPQHF,TGTGCCAGCAGTACAGGGGTTAGCAATCAGCCCCAGCATTTT
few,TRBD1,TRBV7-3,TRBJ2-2,CASSLTRQGANTGELFF,TGTGCCAGCAGCTTAACCCGACAGGGGGCAAACACCGGGGAGCTGTTTTTT
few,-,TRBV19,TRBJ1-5,CASSSGRSNQPQHF,TGTGCCAGTAGTAGCGGCAGAAGCAATCAGCCCCAGCATTTT
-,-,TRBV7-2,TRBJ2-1,CASSVGIGRREFF,TGTGCCAGCAGCGTAGGGATAGGCCGTAGAGAGTTCTTC
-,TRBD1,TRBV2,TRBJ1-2,CASSQGASGYTF,TGTGCCAGCAGCCAGGGGGCTTCTGGCTACACCTTC
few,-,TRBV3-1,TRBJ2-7,CASSPDGSGWGEQYF,TGTGCCAGCAGCCCCGACGGTTCCGGGTGGGGCGAGCAGTACTTC
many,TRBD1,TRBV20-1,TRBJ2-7,CSASTGVQISYEQYF,TGCAGTGCTAGCACAGGGGTCCAAATCTCCTACGAGCAGTACTTC
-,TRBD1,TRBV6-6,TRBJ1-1,CASSSRQGGTEAFF,TGTGCCAGCAGTTCCCGACAGGGCGGAACTGAAGCTTTCTTT
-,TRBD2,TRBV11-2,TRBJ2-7,CDSSLWGGGLPEQYF,TGTGACAGCAGCTTATGGGGGGGAGGGCTGCCTGAGCAGTACTTC
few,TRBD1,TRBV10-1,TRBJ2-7,CASGEKGTGRCYEQYF,TGCGCCAGCGGCGAGAAAGGGACAGGAAGGTGCTACGAGCAGTACTTC
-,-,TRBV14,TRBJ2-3,CASSQVPIGTDTQYF,TGTGCCAGCAGCCAAGTACCCATTGGAACAGATACGCAGTATTTT
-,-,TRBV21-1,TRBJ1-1,CASSSRTGLEAFF,TGTGCCAGCAGCTCCCGGACAGGCCTTGAAGCTTTCTTT
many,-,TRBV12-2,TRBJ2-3,CASRSWGTSGNTDTQYF,TGTGCAAGTCGCTCGTGGGGGACTAGCGGCAACACAGATACGCAGTATTTT
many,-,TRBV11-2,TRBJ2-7,CASSPVTVWEVSYEQYF,TGTGCCAGCAGCCCGGTAACAGTTTGGGAAGTCTCCTACGAGCAGTACTTC
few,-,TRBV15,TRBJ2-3,CATSRVAGAGDTQYF,TGTGCCACCAGCAGAGTGGCAGGGGCGGGAGATACGCAGTATTTT
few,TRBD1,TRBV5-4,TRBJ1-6,CASSGGTGHSPLHF,TGTGCCAGCAGCGGTGGGACAGGACATTCACCCCTCCACTTT
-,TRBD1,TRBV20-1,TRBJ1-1,CSAVEQGAGITEAFF,TGCAGTGCCGTTGAACAGGGGGCAGGTATCACTGAAGCTTTCTTT
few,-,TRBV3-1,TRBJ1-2,CASSQENSGYTF,TGTGCCAGCAGCCAAGAGAACAGTGGCTACACCTTC
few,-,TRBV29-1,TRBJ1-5,CSVGQGVGQPQHF,TGCAGCGTTGGGCAGGGAGTGGGTCAGCCCCAGCATTTT
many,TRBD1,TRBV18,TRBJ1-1,CASSPTDRGNTEAFF,TGTGCCAGCTCACCAACGGACAGGGGGAACACTGAAGCTTTCTTT
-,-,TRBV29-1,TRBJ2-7,CSVEIGSAYEQYF,TGCAGCGTTGAAATCGGTAGCGCGTACGAGCAGTACTTC